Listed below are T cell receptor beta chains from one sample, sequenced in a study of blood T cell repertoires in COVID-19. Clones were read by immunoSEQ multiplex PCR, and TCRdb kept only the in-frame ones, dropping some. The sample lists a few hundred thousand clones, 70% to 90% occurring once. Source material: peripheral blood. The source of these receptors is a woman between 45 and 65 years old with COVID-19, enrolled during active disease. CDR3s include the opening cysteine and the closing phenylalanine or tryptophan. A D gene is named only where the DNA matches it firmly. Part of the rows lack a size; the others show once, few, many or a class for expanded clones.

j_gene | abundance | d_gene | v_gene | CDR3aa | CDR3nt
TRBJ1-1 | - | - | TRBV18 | CASSPTRGKNTEAFF | TGTGCCAGCTCACCCACGCGGGGTAAGAACACTGAAGCTTTCTTT
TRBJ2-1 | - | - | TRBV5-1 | CASSFDRTQFF | TGCGCCAGCAGCTTCGACAGGACGCAGTTCTTC
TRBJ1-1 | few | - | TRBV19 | CASARWGDTEAFF | TGTGCCAGCGCCCGTTGGGGGGACACTGAAGCTTTCTTT
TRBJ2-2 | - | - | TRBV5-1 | CASSLEAYGTGELFF | TGCGCCAGCAGCTTGGAAGCGTACGGCACCGGGGAGCTGTTTTTT
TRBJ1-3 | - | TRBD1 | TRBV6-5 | CASRIDRASGNTIYF | TGTGCCAGCAGGATCGACAGGGCCTCTGGAAACACCATATATTTT
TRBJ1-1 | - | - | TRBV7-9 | CAKSDPGRGPLTEAFF | TGTGCCAAAAGCGACCCGGGGAGGGGCCCCCTTACTGAAGCTTTCTTT
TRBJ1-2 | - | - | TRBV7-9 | CASSSVRGGAYGYTF | TGTGCCAGCAGCTCCGTCCGAGGAGGTGCCTATGGCTACACCTTC
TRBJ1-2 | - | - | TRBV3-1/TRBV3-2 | CASSPARGGDYGYTF | TGTGCCAGCAGCCCCGCCAGGGGAGGGGACTATGGCTACACCTTC
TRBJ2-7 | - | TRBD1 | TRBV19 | CASSTRQGGYEQYF | TGTGCCAGTAGTACCCGACAGGGTGGCTACGAGCAGTACTTC
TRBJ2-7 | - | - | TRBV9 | CASSGGLSSYEQYF | TGTGCCAGCAGCGGGGGACTTTCCTCCTACGAGCAGTACTTC
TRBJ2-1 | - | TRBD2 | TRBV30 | CAWSGTSGAGEQFF | TGTGCCTGGAGTGGGACTAGCGGGGCGGGGGAGCAGTTCTTC
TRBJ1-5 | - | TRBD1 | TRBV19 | CASRTTGTGGNQPQHF | TGTGCCAGTAGAACCACCGGGACAGGGGGGAATCAGCCCCAGCATTTT
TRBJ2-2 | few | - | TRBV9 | CASSAHRERDGELFF | TGTGCCAGCAGCGCCCACAGGGAGCGGGACGGGGAGCTGTTTTTT
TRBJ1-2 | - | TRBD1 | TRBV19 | CASFPGQGSALNYGYTF | TGTGCCAGTTTTCCGGGACAGGGGTCGGCGTTGAACTATGGCTACACCTTC